What follows are 3 T cell receptor beta chains derived from one specimen sequenced in a study of neurological immune-mediated disorders. One entry per CDR3 protein, called by TCRdb with MiXCR from the 5' RACE reads. The sample includes fewer than 75,000 distinct CDR3 sequences, less than 5.5% seen only once; the top ten take around 6.9%. Sequencing input: PBMCs. The receptors originated from a young man with multiple sclerosis.

About this clonotype itself: A read error may be the cause here, since a much bigger clone is one base away. The genes are TRBV5-1 and TRBJ2-7, with D perhaps assigned TRBD1 or TRBD2 (6 bases each). In germline, CDR1 is SGHRS, CDR2 YFSETQ. This CDR3 is built from 15 residues. The CDR3 reads CTSSRGQAITYEQYF. DNA of the CDR3: TGCACCAGCAGCCGGGGGCAGGCGATAACCTACGAGCAGTACTTC.

This clonotype was picked up a small number of times. The chain links TRBV20-1 to TRBJ1-1; TRBD1 aligns across 11 bases. V gave up 1 base and J gave up 0 bases; unmatched junction bases: 4. The germline gives CDR1 DFQATT, CDR2 SNEGSKA (reference sequence). There are 16 residues in the CDR3. The CDR3 loop reads CSARAGTGGMNTEAFF. CDR3 bases: TGCAGTGCTAGAGCCGGGACAGGGGGGATGAACACTGAAGCTTTCTTT.

At least ten counts were recorded for this clonotype. The chain couples TRBV5-1 to TRBJ1-6, with no clear D. The CDR3 sequence is 14 residues long. Trimming took off 0 bases at V and 6 bases at J, with 7 bases between the two ends. Germline CDR1 and CDR2: SGHRS and YFSETQ. CDR3 nucleotide sequence: TGCGCCAGCAGCTTGGAACAGCTTAATTCACCCCTCCACTTT. This gives the protein CASSLEQLNSPLHF.